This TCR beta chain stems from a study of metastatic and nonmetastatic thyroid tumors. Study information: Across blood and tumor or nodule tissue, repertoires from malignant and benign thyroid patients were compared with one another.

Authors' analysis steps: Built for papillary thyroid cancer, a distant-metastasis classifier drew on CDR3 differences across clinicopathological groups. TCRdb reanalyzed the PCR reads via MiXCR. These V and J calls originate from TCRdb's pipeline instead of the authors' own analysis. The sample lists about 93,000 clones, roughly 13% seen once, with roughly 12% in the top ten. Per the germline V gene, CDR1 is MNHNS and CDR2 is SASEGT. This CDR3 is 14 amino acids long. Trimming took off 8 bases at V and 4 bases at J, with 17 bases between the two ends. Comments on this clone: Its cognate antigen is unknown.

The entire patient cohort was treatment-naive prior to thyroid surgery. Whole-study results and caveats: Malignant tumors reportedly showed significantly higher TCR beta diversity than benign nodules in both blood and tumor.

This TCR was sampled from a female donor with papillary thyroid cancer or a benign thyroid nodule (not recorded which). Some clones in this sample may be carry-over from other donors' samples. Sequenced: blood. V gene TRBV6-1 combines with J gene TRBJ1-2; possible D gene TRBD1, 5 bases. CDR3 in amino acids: CASREGIDPYGYTF. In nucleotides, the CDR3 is TGTGCCAGCCGAGAGGGGATAGACCCCTATGGCTACACCTTC.